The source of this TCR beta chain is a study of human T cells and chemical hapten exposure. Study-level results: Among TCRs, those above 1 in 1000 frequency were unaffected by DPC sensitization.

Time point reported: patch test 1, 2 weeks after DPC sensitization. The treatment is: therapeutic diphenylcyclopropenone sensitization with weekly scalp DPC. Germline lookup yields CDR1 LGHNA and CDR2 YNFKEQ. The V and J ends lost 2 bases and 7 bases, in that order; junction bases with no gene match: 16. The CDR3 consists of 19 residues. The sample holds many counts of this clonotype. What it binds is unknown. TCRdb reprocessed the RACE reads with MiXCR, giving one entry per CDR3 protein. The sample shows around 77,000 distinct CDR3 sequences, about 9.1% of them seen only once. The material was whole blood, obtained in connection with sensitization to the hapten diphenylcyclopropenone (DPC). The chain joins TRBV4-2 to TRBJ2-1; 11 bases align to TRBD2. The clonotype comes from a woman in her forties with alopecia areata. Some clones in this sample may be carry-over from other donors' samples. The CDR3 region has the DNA TGTGCCAGCAGCCAACAGGTTGGGCGTACTAGCGGGGGTGGGAATGAGCAGTTCTTC. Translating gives CASSQQVGRTSGGGNEQFF.